The present entry profiles one TCR beta chain with its context. Its antigen is currently unknown. With a J-beta primer mix and a sample-barcoded 5' primer, a second PCR ran roughly 6 to 11 cycles. Every single cDNA molecule received a tag from a template-switch adaptor with 12 random nucleotides. Using its own MiXCR run on the 5' RACE reads, TCRdb lists one record per CDR3 protein. Altogether roughly 790,000 distinct CDR3 sequences are present, roughly 47% being singletons, with the ten largest covering around a fifth. The CDR3 has 12 residues. PBMCs were isolated at a quantity of at least 6.5 million per sample. The sample originates from a study of blood T cells in healthy people across ages. General study results and limits: Diversity of TCR beta per million T cells declined in a roughly linear way with age. The study found more naive CD4+ cells and higher diversity in long-lived than aged donors.

The source is a woman aged 55-70 years in good health. The chain employs TRBV12-3 or TRBV12-4 and TRBJ2-4; D remains unclear. The DNA matches TRBJ2-7 better at its end, which makes the J call doubtful. Sequenced input: blood. CDR3 sequence: CASSFVGYEQYF. The CDR3 nucleotides read TGTGCCAGCAGTTTCGTAGGCTACGAGCAGTACTTC.